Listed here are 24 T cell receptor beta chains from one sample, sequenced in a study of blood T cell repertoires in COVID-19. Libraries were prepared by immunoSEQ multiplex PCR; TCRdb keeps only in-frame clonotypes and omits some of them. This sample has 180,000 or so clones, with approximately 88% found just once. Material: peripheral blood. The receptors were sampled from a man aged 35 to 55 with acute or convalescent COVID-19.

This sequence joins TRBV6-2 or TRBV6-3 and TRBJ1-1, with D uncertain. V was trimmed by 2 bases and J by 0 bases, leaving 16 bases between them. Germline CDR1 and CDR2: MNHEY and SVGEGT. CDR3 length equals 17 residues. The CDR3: CASSYLQRTGMNTEAFF. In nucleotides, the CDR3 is TGTGCCAGCAGTTACCTACAGCGAACGGGGATGAACACTGAAGCTTTCTTT.

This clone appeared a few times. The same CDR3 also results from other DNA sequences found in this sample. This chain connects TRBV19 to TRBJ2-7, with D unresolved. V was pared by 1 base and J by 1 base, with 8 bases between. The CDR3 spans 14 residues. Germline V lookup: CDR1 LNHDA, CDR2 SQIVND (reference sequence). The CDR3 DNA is TGTGCCAGTAGTATAGTTGGCTCTTCCTACGAGCAGTACTTC. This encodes CASSIVGSSYEQYF.

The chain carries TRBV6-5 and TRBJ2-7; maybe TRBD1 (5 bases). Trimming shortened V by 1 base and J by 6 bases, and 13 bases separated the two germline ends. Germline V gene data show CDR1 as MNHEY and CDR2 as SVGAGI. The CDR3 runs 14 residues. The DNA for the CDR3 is TGTGCCAGCAGTTACTTCCAAAGGGGCCTCGAGCAGTACTTC. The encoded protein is CASSYFQRGLEQYF.

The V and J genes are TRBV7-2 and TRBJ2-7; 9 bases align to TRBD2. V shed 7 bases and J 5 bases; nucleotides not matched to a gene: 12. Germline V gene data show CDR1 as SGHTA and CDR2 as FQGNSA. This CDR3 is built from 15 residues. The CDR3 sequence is CASTRSSGLANEQYF. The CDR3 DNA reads TGTGCCAGCACCAGATCCTCGGGACTAGCCAACGAGCAGTACTTC.

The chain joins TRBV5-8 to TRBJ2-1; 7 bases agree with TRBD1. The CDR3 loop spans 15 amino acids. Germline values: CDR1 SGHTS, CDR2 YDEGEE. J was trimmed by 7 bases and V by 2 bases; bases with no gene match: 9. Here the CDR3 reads CASSFPGQKQNEQFF. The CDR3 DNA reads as TGTGCCAGCAGCTTCCCGGGACAGAAGCAAAATGAGCAGTTCTTC.

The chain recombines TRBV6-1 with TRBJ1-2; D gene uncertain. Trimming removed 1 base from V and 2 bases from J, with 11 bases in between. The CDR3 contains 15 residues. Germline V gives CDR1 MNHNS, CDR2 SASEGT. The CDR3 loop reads CASSEERAANYGYTF. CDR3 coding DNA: TGTGCCAGCAGTGAAGAGCGGGCCGCCAACTATGGCTACACCTTC.

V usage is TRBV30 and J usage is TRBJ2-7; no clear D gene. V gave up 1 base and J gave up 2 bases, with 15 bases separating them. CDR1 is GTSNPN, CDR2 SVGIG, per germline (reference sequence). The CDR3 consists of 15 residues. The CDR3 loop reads CAWSAGASGTYEQYF. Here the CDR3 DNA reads TGTGCCTGGAGTGCCGGTGCATCAGGAACCTACGAGCAGTACTTC. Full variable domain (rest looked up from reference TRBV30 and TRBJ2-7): SQTIHQWPATLVQPVGSPLSLECTVEGTSNPNLYWYRQAAGRGLQLLFYSVGIGQISSEVPQNLSASRPQDRQFILSSKKLLLSDSGFYLCAWSAGASGTYEQYFGPGTRLTVT.

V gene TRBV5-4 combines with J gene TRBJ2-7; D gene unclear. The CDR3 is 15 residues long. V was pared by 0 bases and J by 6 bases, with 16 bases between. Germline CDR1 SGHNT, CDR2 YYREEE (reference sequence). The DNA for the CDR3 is TGTGCCAGCAGCTTGGCTTCATCAGGTCTAACCGAGCAGTACTTC. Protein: CASSLASSGLTEQYF.

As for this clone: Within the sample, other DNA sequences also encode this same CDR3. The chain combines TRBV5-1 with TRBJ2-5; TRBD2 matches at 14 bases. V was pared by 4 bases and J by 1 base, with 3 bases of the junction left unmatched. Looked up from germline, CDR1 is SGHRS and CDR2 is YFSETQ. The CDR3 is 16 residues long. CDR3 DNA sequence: TGCGCCAGCAGCATAGGACTAGCGGGGGGCCAAGAGACCCAGTACTTC. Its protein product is CASSIGLAGGQETQYF.

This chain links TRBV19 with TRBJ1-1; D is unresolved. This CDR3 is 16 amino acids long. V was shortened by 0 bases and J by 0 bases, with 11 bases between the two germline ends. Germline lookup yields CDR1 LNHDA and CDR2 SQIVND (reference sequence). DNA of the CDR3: TGTGCCAGTAGTATAGATCTGGGAGCCATGAACACTGAAGCTTTCTTT. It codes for CASSIDLGAMNTEAFF. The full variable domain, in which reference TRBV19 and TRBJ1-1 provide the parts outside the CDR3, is DGGITQSPKYLFRKEGQNVTLSCEQNLNHDAMYWYRQDPGQGLRLIYYSQIVNDFQKGDIAEGYSVSREKKESFPLTVTSAQKNPTAFYLCASSIDLGAMNTEAFFGQGTRLTVV.

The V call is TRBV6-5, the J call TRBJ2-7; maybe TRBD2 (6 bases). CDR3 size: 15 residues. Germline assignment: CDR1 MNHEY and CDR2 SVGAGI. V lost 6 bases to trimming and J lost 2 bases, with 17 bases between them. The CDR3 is CASSVMVAATYEQYF. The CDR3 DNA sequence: TGTGCCAGCAGCGTCATGGTAGCGGCAACCTACGAGCAGTACTTC.

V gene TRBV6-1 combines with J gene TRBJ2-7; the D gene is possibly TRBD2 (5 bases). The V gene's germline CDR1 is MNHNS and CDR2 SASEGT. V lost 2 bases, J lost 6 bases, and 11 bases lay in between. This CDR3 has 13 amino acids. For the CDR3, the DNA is TGTGCCAGCAGTGAATCGAGGGTAGCCGAGCAGTACTTC. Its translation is CASSESRVAEQYF.

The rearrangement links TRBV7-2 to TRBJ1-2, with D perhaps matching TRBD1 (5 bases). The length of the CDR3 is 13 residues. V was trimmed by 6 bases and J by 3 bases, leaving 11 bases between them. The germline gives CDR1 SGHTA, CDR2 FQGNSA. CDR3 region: CASRLGGDYGYTF. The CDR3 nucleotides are TGTGCCAGCAGGTTGGGGGGGGACTATGGCTACACCTTC.

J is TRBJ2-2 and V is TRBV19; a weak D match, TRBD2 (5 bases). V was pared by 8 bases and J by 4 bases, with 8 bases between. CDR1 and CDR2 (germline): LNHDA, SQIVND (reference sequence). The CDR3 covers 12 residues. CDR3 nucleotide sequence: TGTGCCAGTCGACGGGGCACCGGGGAGCTGTTTTTT. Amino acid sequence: CASRRGTGELFF. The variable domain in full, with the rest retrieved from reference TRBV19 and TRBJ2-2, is DGGITQSPKYLFRKEGQNVTLSCEQNLNHDAMYWYRQDPGQGLRLIYYSQIVNDFQKGDIAEGYSVSREKKESFPLTVTSAQKNPTAFYLCASRRGTGELFFGEGSRLTVL.

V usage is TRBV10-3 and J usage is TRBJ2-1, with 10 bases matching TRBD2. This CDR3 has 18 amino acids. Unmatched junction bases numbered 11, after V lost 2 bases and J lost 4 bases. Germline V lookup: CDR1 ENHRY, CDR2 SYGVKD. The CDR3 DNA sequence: TGTGCCATCAGTGAGCCAGGCGCTAGCGGGGGTATTTACAATGAGCAGTTCTTC. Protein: CAISEPGASGGIYNEQFF.

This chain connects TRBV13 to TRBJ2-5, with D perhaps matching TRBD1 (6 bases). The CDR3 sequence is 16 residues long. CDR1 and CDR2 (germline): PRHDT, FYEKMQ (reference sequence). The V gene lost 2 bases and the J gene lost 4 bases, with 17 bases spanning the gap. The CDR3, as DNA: TGTGCCAGCAGCTTAAAAATAGCCGACAGGTTAGAGACCCAGTACTTC. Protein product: CASSLKIADRLETQYF. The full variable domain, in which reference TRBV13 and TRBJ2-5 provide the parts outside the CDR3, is AAGVIQSPRHLIKEKRETATLKCYPIPRHDTVYWYQQGPGQDPQFLISFYEKMQSDKGSIPDRFSAQQFSDYHSELNMSSLELGDSALYFCASSLKIADRLETQYFGPGTRLLVL.

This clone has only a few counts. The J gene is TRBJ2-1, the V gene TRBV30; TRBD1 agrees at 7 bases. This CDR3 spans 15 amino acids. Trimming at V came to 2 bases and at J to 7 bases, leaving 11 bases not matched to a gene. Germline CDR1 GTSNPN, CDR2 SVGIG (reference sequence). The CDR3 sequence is CAWSTLNRGGNEQFF. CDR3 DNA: TGTGCCTGGAGTACTCTAAACAGGGGTGGGAATGAGCAGTTCTTC.

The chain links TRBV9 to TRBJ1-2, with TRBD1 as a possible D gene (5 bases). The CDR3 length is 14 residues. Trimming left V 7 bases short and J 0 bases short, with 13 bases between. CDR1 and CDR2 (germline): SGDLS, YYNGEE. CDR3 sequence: CASSTQTANYGYTF. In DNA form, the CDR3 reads TGTGCCAGCTCGACCCAGACAGCTAACTATGGCTACACCTTC.

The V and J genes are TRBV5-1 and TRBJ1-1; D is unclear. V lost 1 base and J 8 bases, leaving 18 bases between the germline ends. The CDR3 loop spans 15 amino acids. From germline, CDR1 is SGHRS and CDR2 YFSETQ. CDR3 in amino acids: CASSLNSGPPSEAFF. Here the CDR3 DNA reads TGCGCCAGCAGCTTGAACAGTGGCCCCCCGTCCGAAGCTTTCTTT.

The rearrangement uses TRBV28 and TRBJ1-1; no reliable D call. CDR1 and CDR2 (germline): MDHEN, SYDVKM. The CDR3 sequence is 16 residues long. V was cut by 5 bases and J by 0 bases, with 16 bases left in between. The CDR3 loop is CASSTFPVRMNTEAFF. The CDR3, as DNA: TGTGCCAGCAGTACCTTCCCGGTACGCATGAACACTGAAGCTTTCTTT. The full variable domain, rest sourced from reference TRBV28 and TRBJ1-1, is DVKVTQSSRYLVKRTGEKVFLECVQDMDHENMFWYRQDPGLGLRLIYFSYDVKMKEKGDIPEGYSVSREKKERFSLILESASTNQTSMYLCASSTFPVRMNTEAFFGQGTRLTVV.

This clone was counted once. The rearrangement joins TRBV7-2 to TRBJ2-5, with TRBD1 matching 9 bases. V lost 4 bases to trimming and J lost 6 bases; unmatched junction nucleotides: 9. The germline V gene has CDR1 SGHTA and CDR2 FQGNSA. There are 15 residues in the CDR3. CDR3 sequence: CASSSPTGGLKTQYF. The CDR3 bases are TGTGCCAGCAGCTCCCCGACAGGGGGTTTGAAGACCCAGTACTTC.

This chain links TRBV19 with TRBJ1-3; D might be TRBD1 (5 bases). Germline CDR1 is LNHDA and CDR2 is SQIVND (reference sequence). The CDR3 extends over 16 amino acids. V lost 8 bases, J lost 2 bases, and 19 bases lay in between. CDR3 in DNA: TGTGCCAGTTCGCATATTGCGGGACGGGCTGGAAACACCATATATTTT. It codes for CASSHIAGRAGNTIYF.

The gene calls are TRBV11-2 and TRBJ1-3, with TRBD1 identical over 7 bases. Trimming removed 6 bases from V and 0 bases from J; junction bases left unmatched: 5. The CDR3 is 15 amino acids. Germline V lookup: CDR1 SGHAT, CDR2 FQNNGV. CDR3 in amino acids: CASSSGQVSGNTIYF. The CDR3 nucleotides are TGTGCCAGCAGTTCAGGACAGGTCTCTGGAAACACCATATATTTT.

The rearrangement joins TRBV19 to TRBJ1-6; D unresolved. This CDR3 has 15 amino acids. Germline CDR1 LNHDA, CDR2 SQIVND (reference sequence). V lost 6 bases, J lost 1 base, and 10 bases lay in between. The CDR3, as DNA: TGTGCCAGTAGACCCGGAGGATCCTATAATTCACCCCTCCACTTT. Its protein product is CASRPGGSYNSPLHF.